Below, one T cell receptor (beta chain) is given with its context. Its antigen is not identified. These data come from a study of OX40 agonist ivuxolimab in advanced cancers. Across the whole study: Three patients, one with hepatocellular carcinoma and two with cutaneous melanoma, achieved partial responses.

CDR1 is SGDLS, CDR2 YYNGEE, per germline. V was clipped by 3 bases and J by 5 bases, with 11 bases between them. CDR3 length: 13 residues. General study points: Averaged across samples, CD8+ T cells carried more expanded clones than CD4+ did. It was not determined which antigens were specifically recognized by the peripheral T cells that had undergone clonal expansion.

Exclusion of a patient followed from autoimmune disease history or systemic immunosuppression. Clones were sequenced by immunoSEQ multiplex PCR, and TCRdb holds only the in-frame ones, with some missing. The sample holds around 31,000 clones, 88% seen once. The sequence was obtained from an adult with an advanced solid tumor such as melanoma, head and neck, liver or kidney cancer. Sequenced here: CD4+ or CD8+ T cells sorted from blood, sampled in a trial of the OX40 agonist ivuxolimab. This chain joins TRBV9 and TRBJ1-1, with no clear D. The CDR3 DNA is TGTGCCAGCAGCGCAGAGTTAGGGACTGAAGCTTTCTTT. Protein sequence: CASSAELGTEAFF.